Here is one TCR beta chain with its context. Antigen specificity is unknown. Only in-frame clones appear in the TCRdb table, and some are missing; sequencing was by immunoSEQ multiplex PCR. The table shows about 140,000 clones, with 80% to 90% occurring only once. This sample was included in a study of T cell responses to AZD1222 COVID-19 vaccine. In the study overall: Both about-4-week and about-12-week second-dose recipients were combined. Study findings and constraints: Per reports, nearly half of all spike-specific TCRs target regions that are unmutated in variants. Possibly, clonal diversity was underestimated; donors were largely white British and included more females.

The sequence was obtained from an adult in good health. Sequenced here: peripheral blood, sampled on day 0 of AZD1222 vaccination.

The CDR3: CASSRSGTNTGELFF. The CDR3 coding sequence is TGTGCCAGCAGCCGTAGCGGGACGAACACCGGGGAGCTGTTTTTT. This rearrangement joins TRBV4-2 to TRBJ2-2; 8 positions agree with TRBD2. V shed 4 bases, J shed 0 bases, and the junction held 1 base outside the gene matches. The CDR3 extends over 15 amino acids. CDR1 and CDR2 (germline): LGHNA, YNFKEQ.